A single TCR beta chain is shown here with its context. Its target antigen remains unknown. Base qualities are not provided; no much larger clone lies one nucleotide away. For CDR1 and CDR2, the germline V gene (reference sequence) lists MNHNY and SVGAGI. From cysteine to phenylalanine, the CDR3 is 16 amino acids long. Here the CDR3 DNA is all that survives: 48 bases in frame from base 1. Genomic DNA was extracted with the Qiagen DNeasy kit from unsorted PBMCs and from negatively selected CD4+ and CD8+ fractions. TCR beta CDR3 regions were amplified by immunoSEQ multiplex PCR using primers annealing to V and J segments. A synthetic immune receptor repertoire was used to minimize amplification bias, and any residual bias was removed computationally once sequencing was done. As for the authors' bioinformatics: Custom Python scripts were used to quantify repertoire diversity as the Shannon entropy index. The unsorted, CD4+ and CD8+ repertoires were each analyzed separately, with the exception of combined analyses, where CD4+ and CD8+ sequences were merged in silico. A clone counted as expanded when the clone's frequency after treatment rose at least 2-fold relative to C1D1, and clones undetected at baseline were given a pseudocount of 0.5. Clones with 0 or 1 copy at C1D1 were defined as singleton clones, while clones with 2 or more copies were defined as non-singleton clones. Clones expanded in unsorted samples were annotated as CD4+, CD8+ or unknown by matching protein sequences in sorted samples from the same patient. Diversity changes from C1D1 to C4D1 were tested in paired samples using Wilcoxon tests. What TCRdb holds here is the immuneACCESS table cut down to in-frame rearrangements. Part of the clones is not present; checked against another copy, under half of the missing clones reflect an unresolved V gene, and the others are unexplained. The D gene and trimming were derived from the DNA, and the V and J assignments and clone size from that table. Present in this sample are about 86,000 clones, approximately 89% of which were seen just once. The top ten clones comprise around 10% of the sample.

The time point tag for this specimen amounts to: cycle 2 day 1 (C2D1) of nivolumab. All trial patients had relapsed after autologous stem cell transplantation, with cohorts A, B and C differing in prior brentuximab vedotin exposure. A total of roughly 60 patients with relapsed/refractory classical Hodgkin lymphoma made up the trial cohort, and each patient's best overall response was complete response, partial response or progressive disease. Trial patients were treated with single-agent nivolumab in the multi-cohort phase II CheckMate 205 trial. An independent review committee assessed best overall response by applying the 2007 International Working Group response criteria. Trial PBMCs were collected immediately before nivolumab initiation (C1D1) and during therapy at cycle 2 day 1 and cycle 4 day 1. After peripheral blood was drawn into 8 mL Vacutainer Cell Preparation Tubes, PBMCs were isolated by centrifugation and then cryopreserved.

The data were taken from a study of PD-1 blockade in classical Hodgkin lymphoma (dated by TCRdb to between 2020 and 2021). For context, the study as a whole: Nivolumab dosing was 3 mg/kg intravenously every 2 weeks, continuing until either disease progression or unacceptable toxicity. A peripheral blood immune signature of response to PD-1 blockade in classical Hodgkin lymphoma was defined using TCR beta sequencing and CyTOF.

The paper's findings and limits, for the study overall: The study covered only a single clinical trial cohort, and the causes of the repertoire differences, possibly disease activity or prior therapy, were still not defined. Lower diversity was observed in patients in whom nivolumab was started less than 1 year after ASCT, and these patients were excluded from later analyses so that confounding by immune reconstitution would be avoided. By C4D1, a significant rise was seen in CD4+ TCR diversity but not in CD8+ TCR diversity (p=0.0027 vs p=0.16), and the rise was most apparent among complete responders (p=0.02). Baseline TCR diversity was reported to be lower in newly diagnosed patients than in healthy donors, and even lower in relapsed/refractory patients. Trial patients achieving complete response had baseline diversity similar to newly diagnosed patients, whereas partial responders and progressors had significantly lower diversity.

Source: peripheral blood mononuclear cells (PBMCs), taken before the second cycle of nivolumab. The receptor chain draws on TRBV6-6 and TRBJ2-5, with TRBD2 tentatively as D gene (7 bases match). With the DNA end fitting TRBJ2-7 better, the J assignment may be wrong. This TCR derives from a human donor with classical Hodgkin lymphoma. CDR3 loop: CASSSQPRGGSDEQYF. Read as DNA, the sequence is TGTGCCAGCAGTTCCCAACCCAGGGGAGGGTCGGACGAGCAGTACTTC.